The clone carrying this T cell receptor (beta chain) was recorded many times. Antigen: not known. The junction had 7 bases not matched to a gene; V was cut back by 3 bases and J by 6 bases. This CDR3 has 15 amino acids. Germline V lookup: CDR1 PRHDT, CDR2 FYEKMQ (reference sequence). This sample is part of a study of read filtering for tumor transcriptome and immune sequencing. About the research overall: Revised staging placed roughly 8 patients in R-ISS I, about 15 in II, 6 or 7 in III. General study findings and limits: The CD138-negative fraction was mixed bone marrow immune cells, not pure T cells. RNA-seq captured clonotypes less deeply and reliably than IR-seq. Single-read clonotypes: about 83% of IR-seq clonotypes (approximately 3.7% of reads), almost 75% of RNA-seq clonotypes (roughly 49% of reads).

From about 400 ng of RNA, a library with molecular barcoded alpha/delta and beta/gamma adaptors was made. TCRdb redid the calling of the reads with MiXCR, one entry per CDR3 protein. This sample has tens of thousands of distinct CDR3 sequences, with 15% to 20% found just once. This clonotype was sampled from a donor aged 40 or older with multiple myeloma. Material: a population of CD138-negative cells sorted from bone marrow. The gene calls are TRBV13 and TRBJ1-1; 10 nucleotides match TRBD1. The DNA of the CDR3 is TGTGCCAGCAGCTTTTCCGGGACAGGGGCGTCTGAAGCTTTCTTT. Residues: CASSFSGTGASEAFF.